Below, one T cell receptor (beta chain) is given with its context. Its antigen is still unknown. The record has no base qualities; no much larger clone is one base away. CDR1 is given as MDHEN and CDR2 as SYDVKM, both from the germline V gene. Its CDR3 holds 12 amino acids, cysteine through phenylalanine. The kept DNA is CDR3 alone, 36 bases in frame from the first base. Between the V and J ends, shortened by 11 bases and 1 base respectively, the junction contains 11 bases. This sample stems from a study of regulatory T cells in long-lasting Graves disease (dated by TCRdb to the early 2020s). Context from the whole study: Persistent Graves' disease meant more than 5 years of antithyroid drug treatment with TSH receptor autoantibodies that stayed positive. This study used TCR sequencing and RNA sequencing of peripheral blood to compare persistent Graves' disease patients against newly diagnosed Graves' disease patients. The study was conducted in China and was registered as a clinical trial. A total of about 33 samples underwent TCR sequencing: about 13 from persistent and around 20 from newly diagnosed Graves' disease patients. Antithyroid drugs had been taken for approximately 10 years on average by persistent Graves' disease patients in the clinical cohort.

The time point label, read with the paper, signifies: persistent/refractory GD, antithyroid drugs over 5 years with positive TRAb. For both TCR sequencing and RNA sequencing, RNA was extracted from PBMCs in TRIzol. The diagnosis of Graves' disease was made according to American Thyroid Association guidelines. The patients came from an endocrinology department in Xi'an, China. Each patient gave 8.5 to 9.5 milliliters of peripheral blood, collected in an EDTA anticoagulant tube. Ficoll Paque Plus density gradient separation was used to isolate PBMCs, and no further T cell sorting was done. An Agilent 2100 Bioanalyzer and agarose gel were used to check RNA quality, while a NanoDrop 2000 measured RNA concentration. Receptor libraries were prepared by multiplex PCR. Sequenced on an Illumina HiSeq 4000. To build TCR beta libraries, CDR3 regions were amplified by Arm-PCR using iRepertoire HTBI primers. Before sequencing, the PCR products went through gel purification. On the authors' methods: Gene usage analysis of CDR3 amino acid clonotypes used the roughly 60 TRBV and around 13 TRBJ segments found across samples. Filtered high-quality paired reads were merged into contigs using COPE and FqMerger. BLAST was used to align contigs to IMGT TRBV, TRBD and TRBJ reference genes, with CDR3 defined following IMGT. Any clonotype with a frequency above 0.1% was counted as a highly expanded clone. Shannon entropy served as the measure of repertoire diversity, while the Gini coefficient captured V-J evenness. Public clonotypes were defined as clonotypes shared by more than one individual. TCRdb reran the public reads through fastp at Q25 and MiXCR, keeping productive beta chains. Identical CDR3 protein sequences are pooled into one entry, listed with their most common genes and DNA. TCRdb's processing, not the study's, gives the V and J calls here. Within this sample are about 470,000 distinct CDR3 sequences, with less than 25% of them counted one time only. Approximately 8% of the sample is taken by the ten largest.

Results the study describes overall, beyond this receptor: The study examined only peripheral blood because the primary lesion, thyroid tissue, could not be accessed. The authors acknowledged the small sample size as a limitation that may reduce accuracy. A larger number of public clonotypes was shared among persistent patients (approximately 3,000) than among newly diagnosed patients (around 870). Preferential use of TRBV28, TRBJ1-2 and TRBJ2-5 was observed in persistent disease, whereas TRBV20-1 and TRBJ2-1 were favored in newly diagnosed disease. Sequencing and analysis were restricted to the TCR beta chain. Compared with newly diagnosed patients, patients with persistent Graves' disease had lower TCR Shannon entropy and fewer highly expanded clones, which suggests clonal expansion.

The origin of this receptor is a female donor with Graves disease. Recombination connected TRBV28 to TRBJ1-1; the D gene cannot be named for sure. Specimen: peripheral blood mononuclear cells (PBMCs), collected when the disease was refractory, from a patient treated with antithyroid drugs. This receptor has the CDR3 CAGMSWNTEAFF. The sequence in DNA is TGTGCCGGCATGAGTTGGAACACTGAAGCTTTCTTT.